A selection of T cell receptor beta chains follows, all from one sample in a study of blood T cell repertoires in COVID-19. This table comes from immunoSEQ multiplex PCR, and its TCRdb copy is limited to in-frame clones, with some not included. Seen here are just under 80,000 clones, roughly four fifths observed once, and the top ten hold about 35%. The specimen was peripheral blood. The origin of the receptors is a woman in her 70s with acute or convalescent COVID-19. The conserved cysteine and the conserved F or W are not part of the CDR3 here.

CDR3aa	v_gene	j_gene
ASSRGGTGFSPLH	TRBV5-6	TRBJ1-6
ASSLGLAGAKNEQF	TRBV7-9	TRBJ2-1
ASSSDRTWDNEQF	TRBV7-9	TRBJ2-1
ASSFLAGRANEQF	TRBV7-3	TRBJ2-1
AISTSGSLETQY	TRBV10-3	TRBJ2-5
ASSIQGEVDEQY	TRBV5-1	TRBJ2-7
ASSPGRSGSTYNEQF	TRBV18	TRBJ2-1
ASKRDSKNSPLH	TRBV19	TRBJ1-6
ASSKIGTSGRGEQF	TRBV11-3	TRBJ2-1
ASSFRQENGYT	TRBV7-9	TRBJ1-2
ASSVEGAYGYT	TRBV9	TRBJ1-2
ASSSGSGRYEQY	TRBV5-1	TRBJ2-7
ASSRSGADTQY	TRBV2	TRBJ2-3
ASSMLETDSPLH	TRBV19	TRBJ1-6
ASSRRLAGEGRHEQY	TRBV7-9	TRBJ2-7
ASRTDRVGYGYT	TRBV30	TRBJ1-2
ASSTGGTQQETQY	TRBV19	TRBJ2-5
ARGTGEALSPLH	TRBV2	TRBJ1-6
ASSMELGRTDTQY	TRBV19	TRBJ2-3
ASSRKNMGLAWTGELF	TRBV3-1/TRBV3-2	TRBJ2-2
ASSFRSSATVSSYEQY	TRBV5-4	TRBJ2-7
ASSPSDRGTEAF	TRBV18	TRBJ1-1
ASSRLAGSYEQY	TRBV6-5	TRBJ2-7
ASSSRQGANTEAF	TRBV6-5	TRBJ1-1
ASSPLGLARKNIQY	TRBV27	TRBJ2-4
ASSIFAGGGETQY	TRBV19	TRBJ2-5
ASSFDRSNTEAF	TRBV2	TRBJ1-1
SVEGAARGAF	TRBV29-1	TRBJ1-1
ASSLVSGSHSYNEQF	TRBV7-3	TRBJ2-1
ASIEFRGSRKTQY	TRBV5-6	TRBJ2-5
ASGEAGASRDEQF	TRBV30	TRBJ2-1
ASSLSAAPRYEQY	TRBV7-3	TRBJ2-7
ASSIVARDYGYT	TRBV19	TRBJ1-2
ATSGVGRGGNEKLF	TRBV15	TRBJ1-4
ASTGQGLNTGELF	TRBV19	TRBJ2-2
ASSLEGLPVDTQY	TRBV7-9	TRBJ2-3
ATSDSRLANTGELF	TRBV24-1	TRBJ2-2
ASTSARDRERGYGYT	TRBV27	TRBJ1-2
ASSVRVGAGGELF	TRBV7-2	TRBJ2-2
ASSRATSGYNEQF	TRBV3-1/TRBV3-2	TRBJ2-1
ASSSRTGGGEQF	TRBV13	TRBJ2-1
ASSLTGMETQY	TRBV5-1	TRBJ2-5
ASVEGGTISGNTIY	TRBV2	TRBJ1-3
ASSLEQGPQAF	TRBV28	TRBJ1-1
ASRYEQAGQAF	TRBV19	TRBJ1-1
ASSPSGTRGSGELF	TRBV18	TRBJ2-2
ASSPGLAGGAYEQY	TRBV5-6	TRBJ2-7
ASSRTGISVYNEQF	TRBV19	TRBJ2-1